Listed below are T cell receptor beta chains from one sample, sequenced in a study of cytomegalovirus exposure and HLA in healthy donors. Generated by immunoSEQ multiplex PCR, the TCRdb table keeps only in-frame clones and is missing some. The data show fewer than 70,000 clones, with 74% seen just once and 11% held by the top ten. Material for sequencing was PBMCs. Source of these receptors: a woman aged 55-69 years in good health and CMV-seropositive. Both conserved end residues are part of each CDR3. Each record gives: J gene, D gene, V gene, clone size, CDR3 DNA, CDR3 protein. A D gene is named only where the DNA matches it firmly. Some rows mark clone size as missing; the rest say once, few, many or name a class of expanded clone.

J: TRBJ1-2
D: .
V: TRBV9
size: .
DNA: TGTGCCAGCAGCGTTTACAGTGGTGGCTACACCTTC
CDR3: CASSVYSGGYTF

J: TRBJ1-6
D: .
V: TRBV5-5
size: .
DNA: TGTGCCAGCAGCTTGGGACACCTCCAAGGCTTCCTCCACTTT
CDR3: CASSLGHLQGFLHF

J: TRBJ1-2
D: TRBD1
V: TRBV2
size: .
DNA: TGTGCCGGTCGACAGGGGACCTTCTATGGCTACACCTTC
CDR3: CAGRQGTFYGYTF

J: TRBJ2-2
D: TRBD2
V: TRBV7-8
size: .
DNA: TGTGCCAGCAGCTTTAGCGGGGGGAACACCGGGGAGCTGTTTTTT
CDR3: CASSFSGGNTGELFF

J: TRBJ1-4
D: .
V: TRBV18
size: .
DNA: TGTGCCAGCTCGCAGATAGGGGCGAGGCGGGAAAAACTGTTTTTT
CDR3: CASSQIGARREKLFF

J: TRBJ2-5
D: .
V: TRBV5-6
size: .
DNA: TGTGCCAGCAGCTTTCCCAGCGGACAAGAGACCCAGTACTTC
CDR3: CASSFPSGQETQYF

J: TRBJ2-7
D: TRBD1
V: TRBV6-5
size: .
DNA: TGTGCCAGCAGTACGGACAGGGACCCTTTACGGGAGCAGTACTTC
CDR3: CASSTDRDPLREQYF

J: TRBJ2-7
D: .
V: TRBV7-2
size: .
DNA: TGTGCCAGCAGCTTAGGCCACAGCTCCTACGAGCAGTACTTC
CDR3: CASSLGHSSYEQYF

J: TRBJ2-1
D: TRBD2
V: TRBV9
size: few
DNA: TGTGCCAGTGGCAACCCTAGCGGGGGGCTCTACAATGAGCAGTTCTTC
CDR3: CASGNPSGGLYNEQFF

J: TRBJ1-2
D: .
V: TRBV6-5
size: few
DNA: TGTGCCAGCAGCAAATGGCAAAACTATGGCTACACCTTC
CDR3: CASSKWQNYGYTF

J: TRBJ2-1
D: .
V: TRBV30
size: once
DNA: TGTGCCTGGAGTCCCAGGGACAATGAGCAGTTCTTC
CDR3: CAWSPRDNEQFF

J: TRBJ1-1
D: .
V: TRBV5-1
size: few
DNA: TGCGCCAGCTCCACCGGCGGGGTTACTGAAGCTTTCTTT
CDR3: CASSTGGVTEAFF

J: TRBJ2-5
D: .
V: TRBV11-2
size: .
DNA: TGTGCCAGCAGCCCCTCAAGGGGCAAAGAGACCCAGTACTTC
CDR3: CASSPSRGKETQYF

J: TRBJ1-1
D: .
V: TRBV25-1
size: .
DNA: TGTGCCAGCAGTGAATACGGACACACAGGGAACACTGAAGCTTTCTTT
CDR3: CASSEYGHTGNTEAFF

J: TRBJ2-1
D: TRBD2
V: TRBV30
size: .
DNA: TGTGCCTGGGGACTAGCGGGGAATGAGCAGTTCTTC
CDR3: CAWGLAGNEQFF

J: TRBJ2-1
D: .
V: TRBV5-1
size: .
DNA: TGCGCCAGCAGCTCAGTCACAAACAATGAGCAGTTCTTC
CDR3: CASSSVTNNEQFF

J: TRBJ2-7
D: TRBD2
V: TRBV6-1
size: .
DNA: TGTGCCAGCAGTGGGCCGAGGGCTAGCGGGAGTGGTAGGTACGAGCAGTACTTC
CDR3: CASSGPRASGSGRYEQYF

J: TRBJ2-5
D: TRBD2
V: TRBV5-1
size: .
DNA: TGCGCCAGCAGCTCGGGACTAGCGGTAGAGACCCAGTACTTC
CDR3: CASSSGLAVETQYF

J: TRBJ2-7
D: TRBD2
V: TRBV9
size: once
DNA: TGTGCCAGCAGCGTAGTAGCGGGGGGCATCCTCTCCTACGAGCAGTACTTC
CDR3: CASSVVAGGILSYEQYF

J: TRBJ2-7
D: TRBD1
V: TRBV27
size: .
DNA: TGTGCCAGCAGTAGACAGGGATCGATCTACGAGCAGTACTTC
CDR3: CASSRQGSIYEQYF

J: TRBJ1-1
D: .
V: TRBV19
size: once
DNA: TGTGCCAGTAGTACCGTGGGGGGTGAAGCTTTCTTT
CDR3: CASSTVGGEAFF

J: TRBJ2-3
D: TRBD2
V: TRBV6-1
size: .
DNA: TGTGCCTCTAAGGGGGGACTAGTTAGCGCAGATACGCAGTATTTT
CDR3: CASKGGLVSADTQYF

J: TRBJ2-2
D: TRBD1
V: TRBV4-1
size: .
DNA: TGCGCCAGCAGCCGAAACCAGGGGGCGCGTAAGGCCGGGGAGCTGTTTTTT
CDR3: CASSRNQGARKAGELFF

J: TRBJ2-5
D: .
V: TRBV6-1
size: .
DNA: TGTGCCAGCAGAGGGGGGGCCGGGGAGACCCAGTACTTC
CDR3: CASRGGAGETQYF

J: TRBJ2-3
D: TRBD1
V: TRBV29-1
size: .
DNA: TGCAGCGCTAGACAGGGGGATACGCAGTATTTT
CDR3: CSARQGDTQYF

J: TRBJ1-1
D: .
V: TRBV7-9
size: few
DNA: TGTGCCAGCTCCAAAACGGGTCTGAACACTGAAGCTTTCTTT
CDR3: CASSKTGLNTEAFF

J: TRBJ2-4
D: .
V: TRBV5-1
size: .
DNA: TGCGCCAGCAGCCTAGCGGAGGGACAAGTAAACATTCAGTACTTC
CDR3: CASSLAEGQVNIQYF

J: TRBJ2-7
D: .
V: TRBV29-1
size: .
DNA: TGCAGCGTTGCCACCAGCTACGAGCAGTACTTC
CDR3: CSVATSYEQYF

J: TRBJ2-5
D: .
V: TRBV19
size: few
DNA: TGTGCCAGTAGTCGGGGTTGGGAGACCCAGTACTTC
CDR3: CASSRGWETQYF

J: TRBJ2-1
D: TRBD1
V: TRBV6-4
size: .
DNA: TGTGCCAGCAGTGACGGGACAGGGAATGTGAATGAGCAGTTCTTC
CDR3: CASSDGTGNVNEQFF

J: TRBJ2-2
D: .
V: TRBV7-8
size: .
DNA: TGTGCCAGCAGTTCCGGCAGGATGGGGCGGGGGGAGCTGTTTTTT
CDR3: CASSSGRMGRGELFF

J: TRBJ2-3
D: TRBD2
V: TRBV7-9
size: .
DNA: TGTGCCAGCAGCTTTACTAGCGGGAGTGGTGATACGCAGTATTTT
CDR3: CASSFTSGSGDTQYF

J: TRBJ2-7
D: TRBD1
V: TRBV2
size: .
DNA: TGTGCCAGCAGTGATTCGACAGGGGTAGGAAGCGAGCAGTACTTC
CDR3: CASSDSTGVGSEQYF

J: TRBJ2-2
D: TRBD1
V: TRBV12-5
size: .
DNA: TGTGCTAGTGCCGGGACAGGGGAGACCGGGGAGCTGTTTTTT
CDR3: CASAGTGETGELFF

J: TRBJ1-6
D: TRBD1
V: TRBV6-5
size: .
DNA: TGTGCCAGTTCCGGGACAGGGGGTTCACCCCTCCACTTT
CDR3: CASSGTGGSPLHF

J: TRBJ1-1
D: .
V: TRBV5-4
size: .
DNA: TGTGCCAGCAGAAATCCGGGGGACTCCCCGACTGAAGCTTTCTTT
CDR3: CASRNPGDSPTEAFF

J: TRBJ2-5
D: .
V: TRBV7-9
size: once
DNA: TGTGCCAGCAGCAAAGGGGGAAAAGAGACCCAGTACTTC
CDR3: CASSKGGKETQYF

J: TRBJ2-1
D: TRBD2
V: TRBV4-1
size: .
DNA: TGCGCCAGCAGCCAAGAAACTAGCGGGGGGAATGAGCAGTTCTTC
CDR3: CASSQETSGGNEQFF

J: TRBJ1-3
D: .
V: TRBV5-4
size: .
DNA: TGTGCCAGCACCAAAAATGGAAACACCATATATTTT
CDR3: CASTKNGNTIYF

J: TRBJ2-7
D: TRBD2
V: TRBV7-2
size: .
DNA: TGTGCCAGCAGCTTAAGCACCGGGACTAGGGGCGAGCAGTACTTC
CDR3: CASSLSTGTRGEQYF

J: TRBJ2-5
D: TRBD2
V: TRBV27
size: .
DNA: TGTGCCAGCAGTCTTGGACTAGCGGGAGCTGGGGGAGAGCAGTACTTC
CDR3: CASSLGLAGAGGEQYF

J: TRBJ2-7
D: .
V: TRBV6-6
size: .
DNA: TGTGCCAGCAGTTACTCCACGATGGGCCTGTCCTACGAGCAGTACTTC
CDR3: CASSYSTMGLSYEQYF

J: TRBJ1-2
D: TRBD1
V: TRBV10-3
size: .
DNA: TGTGCCATCACCGATGGGGCAGGGGGCAACTATGGCTACACCTTC
CDR3: CAITDGAGGNYGYTF

J: TRBJ1-3
D: .
V: TRBV6-1
size: .
DNA: TGTGCCAGACCTCCTGACAGGCAAGGAAACACCATATATTTT
CDR3: CARPPDRQGNTIYF

J: TRBJ1-5
D: .
V: TRBV2
size: .
DNA: TGTGCCAGCAGGGGGGGACTGCAGAATCAGCCCCAGCATTTT
CDR3: CASRGGLQNQPQHF